This T cell receptor (beta chain) was captured in a study of blood T cell repertoires in COVID-19. Study-level information: Sample material is recorded as cDNA or gDNA derived from T cells, B-cell-depleted T cells, or PBMCs.

TCRdb's copy holds only in-frame clones and misses some; the assay was immunoSEQ multiplex PCR. The sample consists of approximately 300,000 clones, 90% of them appearing once. Sequencing was done on a sample of peripheral blood. The clonotype originates from a woman in her 40s with COVID-19, enrolled during active disease.

Here the CDR3 reads CASSLVWGADTEAFF. For the CDR3, the DNA is TGTGCCAGCAGCTTGGTTTGGGGCGCGGACACTGAAGCTTTCTTT. The chain joins TRBV5-4 to TRBJ1-1, with D perhaps matching TRBD1 (5 bases). Germline lookup yields CDR1 SGHNT and CDR2 YYREEE (reference sequence). The CDR3 is 15 residues long. With 0 bases removed from V and 3 bases from J, the gap between germline ends came to 12 bases. The full variable domain, with the rest looked up from reference TRBV5-4 and TRBJ1-1, is ETGVTQSPTHLIKTRGQQVTLRCSSQSGHNTVSWYQQALGQGPQFIFQYYREEENGRGNFPPRFSGLQFPNYSSELNVNALELDDSALYLCASSLVWGADTEAFFGQGTRLTVV.